What follows describes a single T cell receptor (beta chain). Germline V gene lookup returns CDR1 SGHNT and CDR2 YYREEE (reference sequence). The CDR3 sequence is 16 residues long. The trim removed 0 bases at V and 2 bases at J, leaving 2 bases unmatched. Original data processing: How many nucleated cells were present was estimated from reference gene primer amplification. Libraries were prepared by immunoSEQ multiplex PCR; TCRdb keeps only in-frame clonotypes and omits some of them. V, J and clone size are taken as reported in that table, and D and trimming were inferred from the DNA itself. The table includes over 50,000 clones, roughly 84% detected once. The sample comes from a study of blood T cell repertoires in COVID-19. Looking at the study overall: Whether acute or convalescent, the COVID-19 samples came from the United States, Italy and Spain. T cells, B-cell-depleted T cells, or PBMCs supplied cDNA or gDNA.

The chain links TRBV5-4 to TRBJ2-1; 10 positions match TRBD2. The receptor was isolated from a man aged 65-85 years with active COVID-19. Sequenced sample: peripheral blood. CDR3 coding DNA: TGTGCCAGCAGCTTGGCCAGCGGGGGGGCCTACAATGAGCAGTTCTTC. Amino acids: CASSLASGGAYNEQFF. Filled out from reference TRBV5-4 and TRBJ2-1, the complete variable domain reads ETGVTQSPTHLIKTRGQQVTLRCSSQSGHNTVSWYQQALGQGPQFIFQYYREEENGRGNFPPRFSGLQFPNYSSELNVNALELDDSALYLCASSLASGGAYNEQFFGPGTRLTVL.